One and the same sample provided the 13 T cell receptor beta chains below, sequenced in a study of regulatory T cells in long-lasting Graves disease. Construction of the TCR beta libraries employed iRepertoire HTBI primers in conjunction with Arm-PCR of CDR3 regions. TCRdb reprocessed the multiplex PCR reads via MiXCR and lists one record per CDR3 protein. The sample lists around 500,000 distinct CDR3 sequences; roughly 14% were seen once. Time point noted: newly diagnosed GD, antithyroid drugs for less than 3 months. The authors made the TCR library using RNA they extracted from PBMCs. The same specimen was also included in a second study, on T cells in Graves' hyperthyroidism and ophthalmopathy.

The starting material was peripheral blood mononuclear cells (PBMCs), obtained at new diagnosis, from a patient treated with antithyroid drugs. The source of these receptors is a man aged 25-40 years with Graves disease.

This clonotype was picked up many times. The chain couples TRBV2 to TRBJ2-7, with a weak D call TRBD2 (5 bases). The CDR3 length is 13 residues. CDR1 is SNHLY, CDR2 FYNNEI, per germline. Trimming cost V 1 base and J 1 base, with 5 bases left between them. CDR3 region: CASSEGESYEQYF. Written as DNA, the CDR3 is TGTGCCAGCAGTGAAGGGGAGTCCTACGAGCAGTACTTC.

This clonotype has at least ten counts. The gene calls are TRBV12-3 or TRBV12-4 and TRBJ2-1; the D gene is possibly TRBD1 (5 bases). Trimming removed 6 bases from V and 3 bases from J, with 12 bases in between. This CDR3 spans 14 amino acids. CDR3 region: CASSSTDNYNEQFF. The CDR3 DNA reads TGTGCCAGCAGCTCGACAGACAACTACAATGAGCAGTTCTTC.

This clonotype was observed many times. This chain joins TRBV3-1 and TRBJ1-1; D gene uncertain. Germline V gene sequence: CDR1 LGHDT, CDR2 YNNKEL (reference sequence). The CDR3 covers 12 residues. Trimming took 0 bases from V and 11 from J, leaving 10 bases between them. The CDR3 bases are TGTGCCAGCAGCCAAGATTGGGGTTTTGCTTTCTTT. Translating it yields CASSQDWGFAFF.

This clonotype was counted only a few times. A far larger clone is just one base off, so this is likely a read error. The J gene is TRBJ2-5, the V gene TRBV7-2, with 10 bases fitting TRBD2. The CDR3 runs to 15 residues. V shed 1 base and J 10 bases; nucleotides not matched to a gene: 9. CDR1 and CDR2 (germline): SGHTA, FQGNSA. Written as DNA, the CDR3 is TGTGCCAGCAGCTTAGACGGACTAGCGGCCCCCGACCAGTACTTC. It is translated as CASSLDGLAAPDQYF. Filled out from reference TRBV7-2 and TRBJ2-5, the complete variable domain reads GAGVSQSPSNKVTEKGKDVELRCDPISGHTALYWYRQSLGQGLEFLIYFQGNSAPDKSGLPSDRFSAERTGGSVSTLTIQRTQQEDSAVYLCASSLDGLAAPDQYFGPGTRLLVL.

As concerns this clonotype: This may arise from a read error, as a much more abundant clone is one base away. The gene calls are TRBV15 and TRBJ2-1, with D perhaps assigned TRBD1 or TRBD2 (5 bases each). This CDR3 is 14 amino acids long. In germline, CDR1 is LNHNV, CDR2 YYDKDF (reference sequence). As DNA, the CDR3 is TGTGCCACCAACAGAGATATGGGACCCAATGAGCAGTTCTTC. Its translation: CATNRDMGPNEQFF.

Worth noting for this clonotype: Mismatch with germline at one junction end may stem from a read error. The chain recombines TRBV24-1 with TRBJ2-5, with 10 bases that match TRBD1. The CDR3 is 14 amino acids. Germline loops: CDR1 KGHDR, CDR2 SFDVKD. Here the CDR3 reads CATRGTGDSETRYF. In DNA, the CDR3 is TGTGCCACCAGGGGGACAGGGGATTCGGAGACCCGGTACTTC.

This clonotype was seen repeatedly, ten times or more. The V gene is TRBV5-1, the J gene TRBJ1-1; D is ambiguous. The germline CDR1 and CDR2 sequences are SGHRS and YFSETQ. V was clipped by 0 bases and J by 0 bases, with 9 bases between them. The CDR3 runs 15 residues. The CDR3 DNA follows: TGCGCCAGCAGCTTGGTAGGCAGCATGAACACTGAAGCTTTCTTT. It encodes CASSLVGSMNTEAFF.

This clonotype was detected ten times or more. The chain uses TRBV5-1 and TRBJ2-7, with TRBD1 matching 7 bases. CDR3 length equals 15 residues. In germline, CDR1 is SGHRS, CDR2 YFSETQ. V gave up 0 bases and J gave up 6 bases; unmatched junction bases: 9. CDR3 nucleotide sequence: TGCGCCAGCAGCTTGGAAAGGACAGGAGCGACCGAGCAGTACTTC. Amino acids: CASSLERTGATEQYF.

This clonotype has a handful of counts. CDR3 sequence (DNA): TGCAGTGCGCCAACAGGGATCGCCTACGAGCAGTACTTC. Amino acid sequence: CSAPTGIAYEQYF. V and J are TRBV20-1 and TRBJ2-7, with D possibly matching TRBD1 (6 bases). Germline CDR1 is DFQATT and CDR2 is SNEGSKA (reference sequence). Trimming removed 6 bases at V and 2 bases at J, with 14 bases between. This CDR3 has 13 amino acids.

This clonotype appeared a few times. The rearrangement links TRBV19 to TRBJ1-2; no reliable D call. The germline CDR1 and CDR2 sequences are LNHDA and SQIVND (reference sequence). There are 15 residues in the CDR3. V dropped 3 bases and J dropped 4 bases, with 15 bases sitting between them. Here the CDR3 reads CASSMWKGIGYGYTF. The CDR3 bases are TGTGCCAGTAGTATGTGGAAGGGCATTGGCTATGGCTACACCTTC.

The rearrangement links TRBV4-2 to TRBJ2-1; TRBD2 agrees at 11 bases. V lost 1 base, J lost 4 bases, and 3 bases stayed unmatched. From germline, CDR1 is LGHNA and CDR2 YNFKEQ. This CDR3 spans 16 amino acids. The CDR3 protein is CASSQGLAGRYNEQFF. The CDR3 DNA follows: TGTGCCAGCAGCCAAGGACTAGCGGGACGTTACAATGAGCAGTTCTTC.

This clonotype was seen many times. This chain uses TRBV7-3 with TRBJ2-2; tentative D call: TRBD2 (6 bases). Germline-derived CDR1 and CDR2 are SGHTA and FQGTGA. The CDR3 has 14 amino acids. V lost 5 bases and J 5 bases, leaving 12 bases between the germline ends. CDR3 in DNA: TGTGCCAGCAGCCCTGGGGGGATAACCGGGGAGCTGTTTTTT. Amino acids: CASSPGGITGELFF.

The genes are TRBV7-9 and TRBJ2-7; TRBD2 aligns across 10 bases. Germline lookup yields CDR1 SEHNR and CDR2 FQNEAQ (reference sequence). V lost 5 bases and J lost 1; bases outside the gene matches: 5. The CDR3 covers 15 residues. CDR3 protein: CASSLQREGSYEQYF. The CDR3 DNA reads as TGTGCCAGCAGCCTACAGCGGGAGGGGTCCTACGAGCAGTACTTC.